Presented here are 4 T cell receptor beta chains from one specimen sequenced in a study of PD-1 blockade in classical Hodgkin lymphoma. The sample's time point: cycle 4 day 1 (C4D1), after 6 weeks of nivolumab. All trial patients relapsed after autologous stem cell transplantation. The repertoire was sequenced with immunoSEQ multiplex PCR; TCRdb's copy has only in-frame clones and lacks some. The sample includes about 28,000 clones, around 80% of them seen just once. The source was peripheral blood mononuclear cells (PBMCs), collected before the fourth cycle of nivolumab. The receptors originated from a human donor with classical Hodgkin lymphoma.

The genes are TRBV6-5 and TRBJ1-2, with TRBD1 matching over 7 bases. V lost 4 bases and J lost 7; bases outside the gene matches: 9. This CDR3 has 14 residues. Germline lookup yields CDR1 MNHEY and CDR2 SVGAGI. CDR3 loop: CASSSDRDSIGYTF. The CDR3 nucleotides read TGTGCCAGCAGTTCCGACAGGGATTCGATTGGCTACACCTTC.

This chain joins TRBV5-1 and TRBJ2-1, with 8 bases fitting TRBD2. The germline CDR1 and CDR2 sequences are SGHRS and YFSETQ. The CDR3 extends over 16 amino acids. V was clipped by 2 bases and J by 8 bases; unmatched bases: 12. The CDR3 DNA is TGCGCCAGCAGCTTTATGACGGGAGGGCCAAAAGATGAGCAGTTCTTC. The encoded protein is CASSFMTGGPKDEQFF.

The DNA for the CDR3 is TGTGCCAGCTCACCAGGGGGGGGGAACTACAATGAGCAGTTCTTC. Residues: CASSPGGGNYNEQFF. The chain combines TRBV18 with TRBJ2-1; 7 bases match TRBD2. Germline CDR1 KGHSH, CDR2 LQKENI. V gave up 2 bases and J gave up 3 bases; unmatched junction bases: 4. CDR3 length equals 15 residues.

The gene calls are TRBV6-6 and TRBJ2-7; D uncertain. The V end was cut by 8 bases, the J end by 0 bases, with 8 bases between. The CDR3 consists of 12 residues. Germline V lookup: CDR1 MNHNY, CDR2 SVGAGI (reference sequence). The CDR3 region has the DNA TGTGCCAGCCGGACGGTCTCCTACGAGCAGTACTTC. It encodes CASRTVSYEQYF.